Detailed here is one T cell receptor beta chain. The source of the sample is a study of control samples from healthy donors and cancer patients. CDR3 length: 16 amino acids. Germline V CDR1 and CDR2: KGHDR, SFDVKD. V lost 1 base, J lost 1 base, and 11 bases lay in between. The protocol was immunoSEQ multiplex PCR, while the TCRdb copy is restricted to in-frame clones and leaves out a portion. The table has about 41,000 clones, around 94% seen once. The TCR sequence derives from a man aged 55 to 70 in good health. V usage is TRBV24-1 and J usage is TRBJ2-3, with D perhaps TRBD1 (6 bases). Source material: blood. The CDR3 DNA follows: TGTGCCACCAGTGATTTCCGGGCAGGGGGCACAGATACGCAGTATTTT. This translates into CATSDFRAGGTDTQYF.